Following are 15 T cell receptor beta chains from one sample sequenced in a study of lymphopenia after photon versus proton radiotherapy. Data came from immunoSEQ multiplex PCR; TCRdb stores just in-frame clones and leaves some out. The table has 70,000 or so clones, more than 75% seen once; the top ten hold roughly 2.7%. Sequencing used peripheral blood, obtained from a patient treated with photon-based radiotherapy. Receptors were obtained from a woman in her 70s with pancreatic cancer.

The chain has TRBV7-8 and TRBJ2-7; D may be TRBD1 (6 bases). This CDR3 has 13 residues. In germline, CDR1 is SGHVS, CDR2 FQNEAQ. Trimming removed 4 bases from V and 2 bases from J, with 9 bases in between. CDR3 residues: CASSYGQTYEQYF. In DNA, the CDR3 is TGTGCCAGCAGCTACGGACAGACCTACGAGCAGTACTTC.

J is TRBJ2-7 and V is TRBV6-6, with TRBD1 matching 8 bases. V was pared by 9 bases and J by 7 bases, with 8 bases of the junction left unmatched. Germline values: CDR1 MNHNY, CDR2 SVGAGI (reference sequence). The CDR3 contains 12 residues. DNA of the CDR3: TGTGCCAGTCGTCAGGGGGCTGGGGAGCAGTACTTC. This codes for CASRQGAGEQYF.

The chain joins TRBV7-9 to TRBJ1-2, with TRBD1 identical over 9 bases. The germline CDR1 and CDR2 sequences are SEHNR and FQNEAQ (reference sequence). This CDR3 comprises 14 residues. V shed 5 bases and J 4 bases; nucleotides not matched to a gene: 5. CDR3 region: CASSLDRGGYGYTF. In DNA form, the CDR3 reads TGTGCCAGCAGCCTGGACAGGGGCGGCTATGGCTACACCTTC.

This chain links TRBV18 with TRBJ2-7; 10 bases fit TRBD1. This CDR3 contains 14 residues. The germline V gene has CDR1 KGHSH and CDR2 LQKENI. Trimming cost V 3 bases and J 3 bases; bases outside gene matches: 2. The CDR3: CASSPGQGSYEQYF. The DNA for the CDR3 is TGTGCCAGCTCACCGGGACAGGGGAGCTACGAGCAGTACTTC.

This clone was detected only once. V is TRBV7-9 and J is TRBJ2-1; tentatively, D is TRBD2 (6 bases). Germline values: CDR1 SEHNR, CDR2 FQNEAQ (reference sequence). The CDR3 runs to 15 residues. Trimming stripped 5 bases from V and 4 bases from J, with 15 bases between. CDR3 loop: CASSARRGAYNEQFF. The CDR3 coding sequence is TGTGCCAGCAGCGCCAGGCGCGGGGCTTACAATGAGCAGTTCTTC.

The J gene is TRBJ1-1, the V gene TRBV7-9; no clear D. The CDR3 length is 12 residues. Germline CDR1 and CDR2: SEHNR and FQNEAQ (reference sequence). Trimming pared 4 bases from V and 5 bases from J, leaving 8 bases between. The CDR3 is CASSSPGTEAFF. CDR3 sequence (DNA): TGTGCCAGCAGCTCCCCGGGGACTGAAGCTTTCTTT.

The CDR3 loop reads CASSIRGNGQPQHF. CDR3 DNA sequence: TGTGCCAGTAGTATTCGAGGGAATGGTCAGCCCCAGCATTTT. This rearrangement joins TRBV19 to TRBJ1-5; D is uncertain. The CDR3 length is 14 residues. V was clipped by 3 bases and J by 6 bases, with 12 bases between them. The germline gives CDR1 LNHDA, CDR2 SQIVND (reference sequence). Full variable domain (rest looked up from reference TRBV19 and TRBJ1-5): DGGITQSPKYLFRKEGQNVTLSCEQNLNHDAMYWYRQDPGQGLRLIYYSQIVNDFQKGDIAEGYSVSREKKESFPLTVTSAQKNPTAFYLCASSIRGNGQPQHFGDGTRLSIL.

The chain employs TRBV10-3 and TRBJ2-1; D remains ambiguous. Trimming shortened V by 0 bases and J by 4 bases, and 7 bases separated the two germline ends. The CDR3 is made up of 14 amino acids. Germline V lookup: CDR1 ENHRY, CDR2 SYGVKD. The CDR3: CAISESEGYNEQFF. The CDR3 DNA follows: TGTGCCATCAGTGAGTCGGAAGGGTACAATGAGCAGTTCTTC.

This clone turned up a few times. The J gene is TRBJ2-2, the V gene TRBV4-1; the D is unclear. This CDR3 is built from 18 residues. The V end lost 1 base, the J end lost 1 base, and 16 bases lay between the germline ends. The germline gives CDR1 MGHRA, CDR2 YSYEKL. For the CDR3, the DNA is TGCGCCAGCAGCCAAGCCGCTAGGCCCCTGGGGAACACCGGGGAGCTGTTTTTT. Residues: CASSQAARPLGNTGELFF.

This chain links TRBV4-3 with TRBJ2-7; the D gene is possibly TRBD1 (5 bases). The V gene's germline CDR1 is LGHNA and CDR2 YSLEER. There are 14 residues in the CDR3. Trimming removed 2 bases from V and 6 bases from J, with 14 bases in between. The CDR3 here is CASSQQHMQGEQYF. The CDR3 DNA sequence: TGCGCCAGCAGCCAACAACACATGCAGGGCGAGCAGTACTTC.

The gene calls are TRBV5-5 and TRBJ2-1, with TRBD1 identical over 8 bases. CDR3 size: 15 residues. Germline values: CDR1 SGHKS, CDR2 YYEKEE (reference sequence). The junction had 15 bases not matched to a gene; V was cut back by 3 bases and J by 13 bases. The CDR3 nucleotides read TGTGCCAGCAGCTCCACTGGACAGGGTAGGGGTGATCAGTTCTTC. Residues: CASSSTGQGRGDQFF.

The gene calls are TRBV27 and TRBJ2-5, with a weak D call TRBD2 (5 bases). Germline CDR1 and CDR2: MNHEY and SMNVEV (reference sequence). V was shortened by 6 bases and J by 3 bases, with 17 bases between the two germline ends. The CDR3 spans 15 residues. The CDR3 coding sequence is TGTGCCAGCAGCCCCTTAGTAGCGTTAAAAGAGACCCAGTACTTC. Amino acids: CASSPLVALKETQYF.

The V and J genes are TRBV9 and TRBJ2-4, with D perhaps given as TRBD1 or TRBD2 (6 bases each). CDR3 length: 15 amino acids. With 3 bases removed from V and 6 bases from J, the gap between germline ends came to 16 bases. CDR1 and CDR2 (germline): SGDLS, YYNGEE. The CDR3 sequence: CASSALGGAGNIQYF. CDR3 nucleotide sequence: TGTGCCAGCAGCGCCTTAGGGGGAGCGGGAAACATTCAGTACTTC.

The V and J genes are TRBV18 and TRBJ2-7; 9 bases are a match to TRBD2. The germline V gene encodes CDR1 KGHSH and CDR2 LQKENI. This CDR3 is 13 amino acids long. V trimming: 5 bases; J trimming: 2 bases; junction bases outside the gene matches: 1. The CDR3 nucleotides read TGTGCCAGCTCAGCGGGAGGGGCCTACGAGCAGTACTTC. Its protein is CASSAGGAYEQYF. The variable domain in full, with the rest retrieved from reference TRBV18 and TRBJ2-7, is NAGVMQNPRHLVRRRGQEARLRCSPMKGHSHVYWYRQLPEEGLKFMVYLQKENIIDESGMPKERFSAEFPKEGPSILRIQQVVRGDSAAYFCASSAGGAYEQYFGPGTRLTVT.

The chain couples TRBV6-5 to TRBJ1-2, with D possibly being TRBD1 (5 bases). Germline CDR1 and CDR2: MNHEY and SVGAGI. This CDR3 has 12 amino acids. Trimming shortened V by 4 bases and J by 6 bases, and 9 bases separated the two germline ends. CDR3: CASSSGLDGYTF. The CDR3 nucleotides read TGTGCCAGCAGTTCGGGACTAGATGGCTACACCTTC.